This TCR beta chain was recorded in a study of cytomegalovirus exposure and HLA in healthy donors. On the study more broadly: Drawn from HLA-typed donors, some 80 million unique TCRs were held in an early data release. Study-wide results and limits: Exclusion as indistinguishable affected some V segments, including TRBV6-2 and TRBV6-3. Serostatus for CMV was the only available immune exposure information. Previous analysis showed most TCR beta V segments were productive about 87% or about 30% of the time.

Vbeta (60) and Jbeta (13) primers were used in the PCR. Profiling relied on immunoSEQ multiplex PCR, and the TCRdb table lists in-frame clones only, not all of them. The repertoire has about 63,000 clones, 73% of them found once; the top ten carry 4.5% to 5.5%. The trim removed 5 bases at V and 2 bases at J, leaving 7 bases unmatched. The CDR3 spans 15 residues. Germline-derived CDR1 and CDR2 are LNHDA and SQIVND (reference sequence). Worth noting for this clone: No antigen is known for it.

The rearrangement joins TRBV19 to TRBJ1-1, with 8 bases fitting TRBD1. This sequence was found in a man aged 50 or older in good health and CMV-seronegative. The sequencing sample was made of PBMCs. The CDR3, as DNA: TGTGCCAGTAGTCCTTGGACAGGGTATAACACTGAAGCTTTCTTT. Translated: CASSPWTGYNTEAFF. The full variable domain, its missing parts supplied by reference TRBV19 and TRBJ1-1, is DGGITQSPKYLFRKEGQNVTLSCEQNLNHDAMYWYRQDPGQGLRLIYYSQIVNDFQKGDIAEGYSVSREKKESFPLTVTSAQKNPTAFYLCASSPWTGYNTEAFFGQGTRLTVV.